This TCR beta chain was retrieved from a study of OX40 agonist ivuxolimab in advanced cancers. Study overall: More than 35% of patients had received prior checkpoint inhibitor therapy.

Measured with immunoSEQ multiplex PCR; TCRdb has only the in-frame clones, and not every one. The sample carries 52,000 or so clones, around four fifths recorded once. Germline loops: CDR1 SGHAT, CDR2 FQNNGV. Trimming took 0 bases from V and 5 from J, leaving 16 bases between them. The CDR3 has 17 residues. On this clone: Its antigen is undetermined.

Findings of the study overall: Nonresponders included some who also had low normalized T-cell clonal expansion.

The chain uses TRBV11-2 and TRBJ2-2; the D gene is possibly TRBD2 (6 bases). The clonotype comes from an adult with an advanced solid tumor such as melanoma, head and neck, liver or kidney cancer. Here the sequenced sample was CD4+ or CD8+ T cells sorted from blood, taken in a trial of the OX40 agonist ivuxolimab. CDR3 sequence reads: CASSLDHTGVLTGELFF. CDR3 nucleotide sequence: TGTGCCAGCAGCTTAGATCATACGGGAGTATTAACCGGGGAGCTGTTTTTT.